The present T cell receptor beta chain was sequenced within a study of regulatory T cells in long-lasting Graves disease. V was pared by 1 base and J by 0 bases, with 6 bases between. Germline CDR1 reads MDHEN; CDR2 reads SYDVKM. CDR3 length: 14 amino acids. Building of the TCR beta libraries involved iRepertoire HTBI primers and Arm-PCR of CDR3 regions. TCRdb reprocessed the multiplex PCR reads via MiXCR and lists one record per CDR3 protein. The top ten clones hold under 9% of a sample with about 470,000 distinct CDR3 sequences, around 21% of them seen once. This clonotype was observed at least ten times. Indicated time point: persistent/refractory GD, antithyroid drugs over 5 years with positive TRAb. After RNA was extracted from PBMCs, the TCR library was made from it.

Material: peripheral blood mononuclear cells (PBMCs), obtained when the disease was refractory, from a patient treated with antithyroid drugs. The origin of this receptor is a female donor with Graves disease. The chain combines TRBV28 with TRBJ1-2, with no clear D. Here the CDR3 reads CASSLSPSNYGYTF. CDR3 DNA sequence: TGTGCCAGCAGTTTATCGCCTTCTAACTATGGCTACACCTTC.